This passage covers 29 T cell receptor beta chains from one sample sequenced in a study of blood T cell repertoires in COVID-19. Repertoires were generated with immunoSEQ multiplex PCR, while TCRdb's copy carries only in-frame clones and drops some. The repertoire has about 160,000 clones, around 79% of them found once; the top ten carry 8.1%. The sequencing sample was made of peripheral blood. The receptors were sampled from a woman aged 60-70 years with COVID-19, enrolled during active disease.

This chain links TRBV11-2 with TRBJ1-1; D not resolved. V gave up 3 bases and J gave up 0 bases, with 8 bases separating them. CDR3 length equals 14 residues. Germline V lookup: CDR1 SGHAT, CDR2 FQNNGV. CDR3 DNA sequence: TGTGCCAGCAGCTTGAGGGCGGTGAACACTGAAGCTTTCTTT. It codes for CASSLRAVNTEAFF.

The chain has TRBV11-2 and TRBJ2-6, with 13 positions matching TRBD2. The junction had 5 bases not matched to a gene; V was cut back by 0 bases and J by 0 bases. The CDR3 runs to 20 residues. Germline loops: CDR1 SGHAT, CDR2 FQNNGV. The CDR3 is CASSLDPGLAGFSGANVLTF. The CDR3 DNA reads as TGTGCCAGCAGCTTAGACCCGGGACTAGCGGGATTCTCTGGGGCCAACGTCCTGACTTTC.

The chain uses TRBV3-1 (or the pseudogene TRBV3-2) and TRBJ1-1, with 7 positions matching TRBD1. V was clipped by 5 bases and J by 6 bases; unmatched bases: 6. Germline-derived CDR1 and CDR2 are LGHDT and YNNKEL (reference sequence). CDR3 length equals 13 residues. The CDR3 loop is CASSWGQPSEAFF. DNA for the CDR3: TGTGCCAGCAGCTGGGGACAGCCTTCTGAAGCTTTCTTT.

This chain links TRBV6-5 with TRBJ2-3, with 8 bases lining up with TRBD2. The CDR3 spans 16 residues. The germline V gene has CDR1 MNHEY and CDR2 SVGAGI. Trimming removed 2 bases from V and 4 bases from J; junction bases left unmatched: 8. The CDR3 region has the DNA TGTGCCAGCAGTTACCGAAGCGGGAGATGGGCAGATACGCAGTATTTT. Amino acids: CASSYRSGRWADTQYF.

The chain carries TRBV28 and TRBJ2-2; no clear D gene. Germline lookup yields CDR1 MDHEN and CDR2 SYDVKM. The CDR3 is made up of 16 amino acids. The V end was cut by 5 bases, the J end by 4 bases, with 17 bases between. CDR3 loop: CASSPPDYFLTGELFF. The CDR3, as DNA: TGTGCCAGCAGTCCACCCGATTACTTTCTCACCGGGGAGCTGTTTTTT.

A note on this clone: One end of the junction varies from germline; a read error may be responsible. The chain joins TRBV6-1 to TRBJ1-1, with 7 bases fitting TRBD1. This CDR3 comprises 14 residues. Germline V CDR1 and CDR2: MNHNS, SASEGT. The CDR3 protein is CASREGGENTEAFF. The CDR3 DNA follows: TGTGCCAGCAGGGAAGGGGGCGAGAATACTGAAGCTTTCTTT.

This sequence joins TRBV6-6 and TRBJ2-5; 7 nucleotides align to TRBD2. Germline CDR1 is MNHNY and CDR2 is SVGAGI (reference sequence). The CDR3 is 15 residues long. V shed 5 bases and J 9 bases; nucleotides not matched to a gene: 15. The chain's CDR3 is CASSQDQGGGVSQYF. CDR3 in DNA: TGTGCCAGCAGTCAAGATCAGGGTGGGGGGGTGTCCCAGTACTTC.

The chain employs TRBV29-1 and TRBJ1-5; 8 bases are shared with TRBD1. Germline CDR1 is SQVTM and CDR2 is ANQGSEA. Trimming cost V 4 bases and J 1 base; bases outside gene matches: 9. The CDR3 runs to 16 residues. CDR3 sequence reads: CSVVVSGGRSNQPQHF. CDR3 bases: TGCAGCGTTGTTGTGTCAGGGGGCAGAAGCAATCAGCCCCAGCATTTT.

As DNA, the CDR3 is TGTGCCAGCAGCCAAGAGACAGGGGGTACTGAAGCTTTCTTT. Translating gives CASSQETGGTEAFF. The V call is TRBV3-1 (or the pseudogene TRBV3-2), the J call TRBJ1-1; TRBD1 matches at 9 bases. Germline values: CDR1 LGHDT, CDR2 YNNKEL (reference sequence). Trimming cost V 0 bases and J 5 bases; bases outside gene matches: 1. The CDR3 totals 14 residues.

The V gene is TRBV7-9, the J gene TRBJ1-2; D is undetermined. From germline, CDR1 is SEHNR and CDR2 FQNEAQ (reference sequence). This CDR3 is 15 amino acids long. The V gene lost 6 bases and the J gene lost 3 bases, with 17 bases spanning the gap. Written as DNA, the CDR3 is TGTGCCAGCAGATTATCAGAGGAGCTTTACTATGGCTACACCTTC. Protein: CASRLSEELYYGYTF.

V is TRBV7-2 and J is TRBJ2-3; no reliable D call. The CDR3 sequence is 12 residues long. V dropped 3 bases and J dropped 5 bases, with 6 bases sitting between them. Germline CDR1 and CDR2: SGHTA and FQGNSA. The CDR3 region is CASSFTGDTQYF. In nucleotides, the CDR3 is TGTGCCAGCAGCTTTACGGGAGATACGCAGTATTTT.

The rearrangement joins TRBV4-1 to TRBJ2-1, with D possibly TRBD2 on 6 matching bases. CDR1 and CDR2 (germline): MGHRA, YSYEKL. Trimming took off 0 bases at V and 5 bases at J, with 20 bases between the two ends. The CDR3 extends over 18 amino acids. The CDR3 sequence is CASSQDSRGAGRNNEQFF. CDR3 nucleotides: TGCGCCAGCAGCCAAGATTCGAGAGGGGCAGGGAGGAACAATGAGCAGTTCTTC.

The rearrangement uses TRBV10-3 and TRBJ2-2; 8 positions match TRBD2. Germline CDR1 ENHRY, CDR2 SYGVKD. This CDR3 is 16 amino acids long. The V and J ends lost 6 bases and 7 bases, in that order; junction bases with no gene match: 13. The DNA of the CDR3 is TGTGCCATCAGCCCTGGAGGACTAGCCGGTATCGGGGAGCTGTTTTTT. It specifies CAISPGGLAGIGELFF.

The genes are TRBV28 and TRBJ1-5; D is undetermined. CDR3 length: 13 amino acids. Germline loops: CDR1 MDHEN, CDR2 SYDVKM. V was trimmed by 4 bases and J by 0 bases, leaving 4 bases between them. The CDR3 bases are TGTGCCAGCAGTTCTTATAGCAATCAGCCCCAGCATTTT. Translation: CASSSYSNQPQHF.

This rearrangement joins TRBV16 to TRBJ2-7; 10 nucleotides line up with TRBD2. The CDR3 consists of 19 residues. V trimming: 0 bases; J trimming: 0 bases; junction bases outside the gene matches: 11. Germline V gene sequence: CDR1 KGHSY, CDR2 FQNENV. CDR3 sequence (DNA): TGTGCCAGCAGCCAATCGGGACTAGCGATAGAACTCAGCTCCTACGAGCAGTACTTC. This sequence encodes CASSQSGLAIELSSYEQYF. Complete variable domain (other parts from reference TRBV16 and TRBJ2-7): GEEVAQTPKHLVRGEGQKAKLYCAPIKGHSYVFWYQQVLKNEFKFLISFQNENVFDETGMPKERFSAKCLPNSPCSLEIQATKLEDSAVYFCASSQSGLAIELSSYEQYFGPGTRLTVT.

This clone was counted only a few times. This chain uses TRBV30 with TRBJ2-1; 13 bases fit TRBD2. The J segment lost 3 bases and the V segment lost 3 bases, leaving 8 bases of the junction unmatched. This CDR3 region has 17 residues. CDR1 GTSNPN and CDR2 SVGIG come from the germline V gene (reference sequence). CDR3 DNA sequence: TGTGCCTGGAGCGCAGGGACTAGCGGGATTAGCTACAATGAGCAGTTCTTC. Translated, it gives CAWSAGTSGISYNEQFF.

The chain is built from TRBV10-3 and TRBJ2-5; no reliable D call. The CDR3 has 13 residues. V lost 0 bases and J lost 5, with 7 bases in between. Germline V CDR1 and CDR2: ENHRY, SYGVKD. The CDR3 reads CAISESPQETQYF. DNA of the CDR3: TGTGCCATCAGTGAGTCACCCCAGGAGACCCAGTACTTC.

The V and J genes are TRBV25-1 and TRBJ2-1, with 7 bases matching TRBD2. This CDR3 region has 17 residues. The V segment lost 6 bases and the J segment 0 bases; nucleotides outside the gene matches: 11. Germline V lookup: CDR1 MGHDK, CDR2 SYGVNS. The CDR3 is CASRPRSGGGSYNEQFF. The CDR3 DNA sequence: TGTGCCAGCAGACCTAGAAGTGGGGGGGGCTCCTACAATGAGCAGTTCTTC.

This clone has only one observation. The rearrangement joins TRBV7-2 to TRBJ1-3; possible D gene TRBD1, 5 bases. This CDR3 has 13 residues. Germline CDR1 SGHTA, CDR2 FQGNSA. Between the trimmed V and J ends, which lost 3 bases and 7 bases, there was a span of 10 bases. The CDR3 loop is CASSFQGTNTIYF. As DNA, the CDR3 is TGTGCCAGCAGCTTCCAGGGTACGAACACCATATATTTT.

V and J are TRBV28 and TRBJ1-2, with a possible D match to TRBD1 (5 bases). Germline CDR1 reads MDHEN; CDR2 reads SYDVKM. V lost 4 bases and J lost 3, with 9 bases in between. This CDR3 spans 13 amino acids. The CDR3 DNA reads as TGTGCCAGCAGTTCGACAGTCTACTATGGCTACACCTTC. Translated: CASSSTVYYGYTF.

This clone has only one observation. The chain combines TRBV9 with TRBJ2-7; TRBD1 aligns across 7 bases. V trimming: 1 base; J trimming: 1 base; junction bases outside the gene matches: 5. The CDR3 runs to 15 residues. CDR1 is SGDLS, CDR2 YYNGEE, per germline. The CDR3 loop reads CASSVRQGPSYEQYF. DNA of the CDR3: TGTGCCAGCAGCGTACGACAGGGCCCATCCTACGAGCAGTACTTC.

The V gene is TRBV9, the J gene TRBJ2-7; 9 bases agree with TRBD2. Germline V gene sequence: CDR1 SGDLS, CDR2 YYNGEE. CDR3 length: 14 residues. The V gene end was trimmed by 0 bases and the J gene end by 3 bases; junction bases not matched to a gene: 1. The DNA of the CDR3 is TGTGCCAGCAGCGTAGGGACTAGCGACTACGAGCAGTACTTC. Its translation: CASSVGTSDYEQYF.

This clone was recorded many times. CDR3 in DNA: TGTGCCAGCTCACCACTACAGGATAATTCACCCCTCCACTTT. Translation: CASSPLQDNSPLHF. V and J are TRBV18 and TRBJ1-6; a weak D match, TRBD1 (5 bases). Trimming removed 1 base at V and 5 bases at J, with 6 bases between. Germline CDR1 KGHSH, CDR2 LQKENI. The CDR3 spans 14 residues.

This chain joins TRBV19 and TRBJ2-1; 8 positions match TRBD2. The CDR3 has 14 amino acids. Trimming took 6 bases from V and 2 from J; bases not matched to a gene: 3. CDR1 and CDR2 (germline): LNHDA, SQIVND (reference sequence). Here the CDR3 reads CASSPGGPYNEQFF. Written as DNA, the CDR3 is TGTGCCAGTAGCCCGGGGGGGCCCTACAATGAGCAGTTCTTC. The full variable domain, with the rest looked up from reference TRBV19 and TRBJ2-1, is DGGITQSPKYLFRKEGQNVTLSCEQNLNHDAMYWYRQDPGQGLRLIYYSQIVNDFQKGDIAEGYSVSREKKESFPLTVTSAQKNPTAFYLCASSPGGPYNEQFFGPGTRLTVL.

V is TRBV9 and J is TRBJ1-2, with 9 bases lining up with TRBD1. The J segment lost 2 bases and the V segment lost 3 bases, leaving 14 bases of the junction unmatched. Germline loops: CDR1 SGDLS, CDR2 YYNGEE. This CDR3 comprises 18 residues. Written as DNA, the CDR3 is TGTGCCAGCAGCGCCTTTCCCACCCCGGGACAGGGAAACTATGGCTACACCTTC. It encodes CASSAFPTPGQGNYGYTF.

The V gene is TRBV30, the J gene TRBJ1-2, with 10 bases aligning to TRBD1. The CDR3 runs to 16 residues. The germline CDR1 and CDR2 sequences are GTSNPN and SVGIG (reference sequence). Trimming took 0 bases from V and 6 from J; bases not matched to a gene: 10. The DNA for the CDR3 is TGTGCCTGGAGTGTTCCCAGGACAGGGGGTAGGAATGGCTACACCTTC. Its protein is CAWSVPRTGGRNGYTF.

The chain recombines TRBV19 with TRBJ2-3; D is unclear. The CDR3 extends over 12 amino acids. Germline CDR1 reads LNHDA; CDR2 reads SQIVND (reference sequence). V lost 5 bases, J lost 4 bases, and 7 bases lay in between. The CDR3: CASSESSDTQYF. In nucleotides, the CDR3 is TGTGCCAGTAGTGAAAGCTCAGATACGCAGTATTTT.

This CDR3 is CASGRGGYEKLFF. The CDR3 nucleotides are TGTGCCAGTGGAAGGGGGGGCTATGAAAAACTGTTTTTT. V is TRBV11-2 and J is TRBJ1-4, with D tentatively TRBD1 (6 bases). The CDR3 is made up of 13 amino acids. Deletions cut 9 bases from V and 6 bases from J, with 14 bases between. Per germline, CDR1 SGHAT and CDR2 FQNNGV.

CDR3 bases: TGCGCCAGCAGCAGGGGGGGAACCAACTATGGCTACACCTTC. Its protein is CASSRGGTNYGYTF. The chain couples TRBV5-1 to TRBJ1-2; D is possibly TRBD1 (6 bases). The ends were cut back, 4 bases at V and 2 bases at J, with 12 bases in the middle. Germline V gene sequence: CDR1 SGHRS, CDR2 YFSETQ. The CDR3 runs to 14 residues.